Sequencing of this TCR beta chain was carried out in a study of neoadjuvant nivolumab and ipilimumab in lung cancer (dated by TCRdb to about 2020). Concerning the study at large: Intravenous nivolumab was dosed at 3 mg/kg on days 1, 15 and 29, and in the combination arm ipilimumab 1 mg/kg was added on day 1 only. The trial treated 40 to 45 patients with operable NSCLC: 23 were randomized to nivolumab monotherapy and around 20 to nivolumab plus ipilimumab. For each study arm, the primary endpoint of the trial was the rate of major pathologic response (MPR) in the intention-to-treat population. Matched pretherapy and resected tumor pairs were analyzed for seven patients: four treated with nivolumab and three with nivolumab plus ipilimumab. The study compared TCR repertoires in pretherapy (baseline) peripheral blood with TCR repertoires in tumors resected at surgery following neoadjuvant immune checkpoint blockade. Study-wide conclusions, independent of this receptor: TCR sequencing was performed in a small number of samples. Greater TCR richness and clonality were observed in resected tumors than in tumor-adjacent uninvolved lung, and increases were observed in more dual-therapy-treated tumors. From pretherapy to surgery, increases in tumor T-cell richness and clonality were observed in three of three dual-therapy tumors but in only two of four nivolumab-treated tumors. Pretherapy blood TCR richness correlated positively with richness in tumors resected after neoadjuvant therapy (Spearman R ~ 0.8). No significant correlation was found between TCR clonality and pathologic tumor regression, and only a single major-pathologic-response sample was available for the analysis of TCR clonality versus pathologic tumor regression.

The sample's time point label, in plain terms: pretherapy, before neoadjuvant immune checkpoint inhibitors. The samples were obtained from NEOSTAR, a phase 2 randomized trial that tested neoadjuvant nivolumab or nivolumab plus ipilimumab, followed by surgery, in operable NSCLC. On this clone itself: This receptor's antigen is unknown. Base-call qualities are not available, and no considerably larger clone is one nucleotide away.

Library preparation employed the immunoSEQ multiplex PCR assay. From the authors' description of their analysis: Repertoires were summarized in terms of richness and clonality, and significantly expanded and contracted clones between pre- and post-therapy samples were identified. The clones in this table, taken by TCRdb from immuneACCESS, are in-frame only. Not every clone is retained; where verified, under half of the shortfall comes from an unresolved V gene, and the cause of the rest is unknown. V and J calls and clone size are copied from that table; D and trimming were computed from the DNA. This sample comprises about 26,000 clones, 80% of them detected only once. The ten biggest clones cover 5.5% to 7.5% of the sample. Per the germline V gene, SGHDT is the CDR1 and YYEEEE is the CDR2. Including cysteine and phenylalanine, the CDR3 has 17 amino acids. Solely the CDR3 DNA is kept, with 51 bases framed from the first base. Trimming costs V 0 bases and J 5 bases, and their ends lie 19 bases apart.

The source of this sequence is an adult with non-small cell lung cancer. This sequence uses TRBV5-6 and TRBJ2-3, with the D gene possibly TRBD1 or TRBD2, each one fitting 5 bases. This specimen consisted of peripheral blood, obtained before neoadjuvant nivolumab, alone or with ipilimumab. The CDR3 protein is CASSLGGRDPPRDTQYF. The DNA sequence reads TGTGCCAGCAGCTTGGGTGGCAGGGACCCTCCTAGAGATACGCAGTATTTT. Where the CDR3 stops, the reference TRBV5-6 and TRBJ2-3 genes take over; the full variable domain is DAGVTQSPTHLIKTRGQQVTLRCSPKSGHDTVSWYQQALGQGPQFIFQYYEEEERQRGNFPDRFSGHQFPNYSSELNVNALLLGDSALYLCASSLGGRDPPRDTQYFGPGTRLTVL.